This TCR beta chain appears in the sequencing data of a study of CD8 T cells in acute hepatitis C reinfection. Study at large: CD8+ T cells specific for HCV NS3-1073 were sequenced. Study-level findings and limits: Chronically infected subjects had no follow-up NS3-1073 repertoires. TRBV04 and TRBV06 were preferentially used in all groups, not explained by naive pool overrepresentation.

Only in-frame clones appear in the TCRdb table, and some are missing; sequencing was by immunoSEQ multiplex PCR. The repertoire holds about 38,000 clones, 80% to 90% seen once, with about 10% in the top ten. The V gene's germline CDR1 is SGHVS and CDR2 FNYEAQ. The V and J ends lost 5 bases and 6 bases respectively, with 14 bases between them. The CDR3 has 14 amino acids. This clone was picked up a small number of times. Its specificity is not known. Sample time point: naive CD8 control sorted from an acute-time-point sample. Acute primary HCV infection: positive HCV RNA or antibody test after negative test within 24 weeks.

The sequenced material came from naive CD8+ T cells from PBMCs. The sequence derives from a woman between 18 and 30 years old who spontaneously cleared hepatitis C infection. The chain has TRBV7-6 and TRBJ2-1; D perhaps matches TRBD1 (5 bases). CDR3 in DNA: TGTGCCAGCAGCCACGCCGATACAGGCAATGAGCAGTTCTTC. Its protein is CASSHADTGNEQFF. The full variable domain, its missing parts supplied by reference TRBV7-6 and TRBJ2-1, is GAGVSQSPRYKVTKRGQDVALRCDPISGHVSLYWYRQALGQGPEFLTYFNYEAQQDKSGLPNDRFSAERPEGSISTLTIQRTEQRDSAMYRCASSHADTGNEQFFGPGTRLTVL.